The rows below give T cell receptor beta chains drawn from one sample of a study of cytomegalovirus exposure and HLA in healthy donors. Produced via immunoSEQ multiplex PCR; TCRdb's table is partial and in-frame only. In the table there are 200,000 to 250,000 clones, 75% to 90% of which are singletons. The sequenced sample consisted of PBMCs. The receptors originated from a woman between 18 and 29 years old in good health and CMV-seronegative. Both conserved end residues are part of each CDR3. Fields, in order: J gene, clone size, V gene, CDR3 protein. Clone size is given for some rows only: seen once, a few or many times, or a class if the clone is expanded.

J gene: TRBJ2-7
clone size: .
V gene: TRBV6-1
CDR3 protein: CASSERGGNEQYF

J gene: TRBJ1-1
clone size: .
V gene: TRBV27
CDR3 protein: CASSLVPSGLATEAFF

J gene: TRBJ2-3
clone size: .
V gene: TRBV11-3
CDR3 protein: CASRKRVEDRASDTQYF

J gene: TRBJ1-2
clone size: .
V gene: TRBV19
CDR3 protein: CASSEGLSIYGYTF

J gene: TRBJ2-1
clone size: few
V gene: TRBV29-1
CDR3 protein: CSVFRVSGSKEQFF

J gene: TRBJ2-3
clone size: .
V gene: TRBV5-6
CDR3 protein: CASSFYGTQYF

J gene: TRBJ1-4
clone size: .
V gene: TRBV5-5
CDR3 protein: CASRLGVGTAAEKLFF

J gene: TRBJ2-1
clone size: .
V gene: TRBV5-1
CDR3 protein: CASSLVSSFNEQFF

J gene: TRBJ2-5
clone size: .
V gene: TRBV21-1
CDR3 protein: CASSKVGQKETQYF

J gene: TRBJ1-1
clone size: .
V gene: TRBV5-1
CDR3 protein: CASSLGRHGLNTEAFF

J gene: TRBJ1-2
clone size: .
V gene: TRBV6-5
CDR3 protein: CASSYNGIYGYTF

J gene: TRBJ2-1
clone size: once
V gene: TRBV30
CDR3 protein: CAWSSGTYNEQFF

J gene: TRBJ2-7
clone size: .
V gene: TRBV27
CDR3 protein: CASMKREGGYEQYF

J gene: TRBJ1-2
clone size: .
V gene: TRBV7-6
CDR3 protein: CASSPGTNYGYTF

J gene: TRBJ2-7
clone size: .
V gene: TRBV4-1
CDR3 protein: CASSQRTSGTYEQYF

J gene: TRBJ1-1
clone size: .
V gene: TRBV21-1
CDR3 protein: CASEVQGDTEAFF

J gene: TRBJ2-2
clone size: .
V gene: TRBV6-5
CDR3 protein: CASRGGAVTGELFF

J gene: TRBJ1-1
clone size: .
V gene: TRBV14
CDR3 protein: CASSPITGGTTEAFF

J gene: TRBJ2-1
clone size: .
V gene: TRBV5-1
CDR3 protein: CASSLTGPYNEQFF

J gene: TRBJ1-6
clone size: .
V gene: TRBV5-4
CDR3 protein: CASSLRQGRSPLHF

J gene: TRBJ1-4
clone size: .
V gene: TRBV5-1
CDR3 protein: CASRDRGTTNEKLFF

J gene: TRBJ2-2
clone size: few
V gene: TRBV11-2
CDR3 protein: CASSRLDTGELFF

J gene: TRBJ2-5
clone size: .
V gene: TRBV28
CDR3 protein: CASSAGGRETQYF

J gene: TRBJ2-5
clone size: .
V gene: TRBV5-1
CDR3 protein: CASSYQRDQETQYF

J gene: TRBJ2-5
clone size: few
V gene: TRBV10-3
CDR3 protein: CASGALAGGETQYF

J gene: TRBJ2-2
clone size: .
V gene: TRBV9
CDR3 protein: CASSTRLARGTGELFF

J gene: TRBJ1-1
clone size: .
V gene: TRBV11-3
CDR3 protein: CASSAGQGGTEAFF

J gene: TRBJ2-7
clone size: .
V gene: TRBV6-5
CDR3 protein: CASSYTGGGEQYF